The 5 T cell receptor beta chains listed next were all sequenced from one sample in a study of T cell responses to AZD1222 COVID-19 vaccine. Assay used: immunoSEQ multiplex PCR; TCRdb lists only in-frame clones, some missing. The table includes approximately 74,000 clones, roughly 80% detected once. Sequences were derived from peripheral blood, sampled 28 days after the second AZD1222 dose. Source of these receptors: an adult who received the AZD1222 COVID-19 vaccine.

The chain couples TRBV3-1 (or the pseudogene TRBV3-2) to TRBJ2-7, with TRBD2 matching 11 bases. This CDR3 has 13 residues. Losses at the gene ends were 10 bases for V and 6 bases for J; bases not matched to a gene: 8. Germline-derived CDR1 and CDR2 are LGHDT and YNNKEL (reference sequence). The CDR3: CATRTSGSLEQYF. Here the CDR3 DNA reads TGTGCCACTCGTACTAGCGGGAGTCTCGAGCAGTACTTC.

V gene TRBV12-2 combines with J gene TRBJ2-2; the table calls TRBD2, which could not be checked here. TRBV12-2 is designated a pseudogene. CDR3 length: 17 amino acids. In DNA, the CDR3 is TGTGCAAGTCGCTCCCCACCGGGAGCGGTGAACACCGGGGAGCTGTTTTTT. Protein product: CASRSPPGAVNTGELFF.

V and J are TRBV9 and TRBJ1-5, with no clear D. The V gene's germline CDR1 is SGDLS and CDR2 YYNGEE. CDR3 length: 15 amino acids. The germline V and J ends were trimmed by 0 bases and 1 base, with 8 bases remaining between them. This CDR3 reads CASSVDGLSNQPQHF. The CDR3 DNA sequence: TGTGCCAGCAGCGTAGACGGCCTGAGCAATCAGCCCCAGCATTTT.

The chain combines TRBV14 with TRBJ2-1, with 10 nucleotides matching TRBD2. Unmatched junction bases numbered 4, after V lost 2 bases and J lost 3 bases. CDR1 and CDR2 from the germline V gene are SGHDN and FVKESK. The CDR3 sequence is 16 residues long. CDR3: CASSQSTSGFYNEQFF. For the CDR3, the DNA is TGTGCCAGCAGCCAATCGACTAGCGGGTTCTACAATGAGCAGTTCTTC. Full variable domain (remainder filled in from reference TRBV14 and TRBJ2-1): EAGVTQFPSHSVIEKGQTVTLRCDPISGHDNLYWYRRVMGKEIKFLLHFVKESKQDESGMPNNRFLAERTGGTYSTLKVQPAELEDSGVYFCASSQSTSGFYNEQFFGPGTRLTVL.

The CDR3, as DNA: TGTGCCAGCCGAGACGGGACAGGGCGGGAGACCCAGTACTTC. Amino acid sequence: CASRDGTGRETQYF. The rearrangement uses TRBV6-5 and TRBJ2-5; 9 nucleotides agree with TRBD1. This CDR3 comprises 14 residues. Germline assignment: CDR1 MNHEY and CDR2 SVGAGI. The ends lost 8 bases at V and 5 bases at J; junction bases unmatched: 9.